Following are 23 T cell receptor beta chains from one sample sequenced in a study of OX40 agonist ivuxolimab in advanced cancers. Sequencing used immunoSEQ multiplex PCR; TCRdb keeps in-frame clones, though not all of them. Seen here are approximately 58,000 clones, about 88% observed once, and the top ten hold more than 10%. This material consisted of CD4+ or CD8+ T cells sorted from blood, taken in a trial of the OX40 agonist ivuxolimab. The receptors shown here come from an adult with an advanced solid tumor such as melanoma, head and neck, liver or kidney cancer.

This clone is labeled as medium-sized. In DNA, the CDR3 is TGTGCCAGCACGATAACAACAACGGCTGAAGCTTTCTTT. This codes for CASTITTTAEAFF. The chain has TRBV7-9 and TRBJ1-1; D remains unclear. Between the trimmed V and J ends, which lost 7 bases and 6 bases, there was a span of 15 bases. CDR1 and CDR2 (germline): SEHNR, FQNEAQ (reference sequence). The CDR3 spans 13 residues.

The V and J genes are TRBV7-9 and TRBJ2-5; tentatively, D is TRBD1 (6 bases). The CDR3 covers 15 residues. CDR1 SEHNR and CDR2 FQNEAQ come from the germline V gene (reference sequence). Trimming removed 5 bases at V and 2 bases at J, with 15 bases between. In nucleotides, the CDR3 is TGTGCCAGCAGCGGCGGACAGAGTCAACAAGAGACCCAGTACTTC. This codes for CASSGGQSQQETQYF. Full variable domain (rest looked up from reference TRBV7-9 and TRBJ2-5): DTGVSQNPRHKITKRGQNVTFRCDPISEHNRLYWYRQTLGQGPEFLTYFQNEAQLEKSRLLSDRFSAERPKGSFSTLEIQRTEQGDSAMYLCASSGGQSQQETQYFGPGTRLLVL.

The chain combines TRBV29-1 with TRBJ1-3; D not resolved. CDR3 length: 12 amino acids. V lost 5 bases to trimming and J lost 4 bases, with 9 bases between them. CDR1 and CDR2 from the germline V gene are SQVTM and ANQGSEA. CDR3 in amino acids: CSVRTVGNTIYF. CDR3 bases: TGCAGCGTTCGGACCGTCGGAAACACCATATATTTT.

V is TRBV29-1 and J is TRBJ2-5, with TRBD1 matching over 11 bases. The length of the CDR3 is 15 residues. Per the germline V gene, CDR1 is SQVTM and CDR2 is ANQGSEA. V lost 6 bases, J lost 4 bases, and 10 bases stayed unmatched. CDR3 sequence reads: CSVVPGTGGGETQYF. CDR3 sequence (DNA): TGCAGCGTGGTCCCCGGGACAGGGGGTGGAGAGACCCAGTACTTC.

In DNA, the CDR3 is TGTGCCAGCTCACCTGTACCCCTCCCGGGATCCTACGAGCAGTACTTC. This gives the protein CASSPVPLPGSYEQYF. The chain has TRBV18 and TRBJ2-7; a weak D match, TRBD2 (5 bases). CDR1 is KGHSH and CDR2 is LQKENI in the germline V gene. The CDR3 loop spans 16 amino acids. V was trimmed by 3 bases and J by 1 base, leaving 16 bases between them.

This chain links TRBV7-9 with TRBJ2-5, with 8 bases aligning to TRBD2. J lost 0 bases, V lost 4 bases, and 10 bases had no gene match. The CDR3 is 17 residues long. CDR1 SEHNR and CDR2 FQNEAQ come from the germline V gene (reference sequence). The CDR3 DNA reads as TGTGCCAGCAGCTCATACTACGGGAGGGGGAACCAAGAGACCCAGTACTTC. It yields the protein CASSSYYGRGNQETQYF.

The chain employs TRBV28 and TRBJ2-7; 12 nucleotides align to TRBD1. The CDR3 covers 15 residues. Germline-derived CDR1 and CDR2 are MDHEN and SYDVKM. Losses at the gene ends were 6 bases for V and 3 bases for J; bases not matched to a gene: 6. The CDR3 coding sequence is TGTGCCAGCAGAGGGGGACAGGGGGCGCGCTACGAGCAGTACTTC. Protein: CASRGGQGARYEQYF.

The V gene is TRBV14, the J gene TRBJ1-2; possibly TRBD1 for D (5 bases). The V gene's germline CDR1 is SGHDN and CDR2 FVKESK. Trimming cost V 2 bases and J 4 bases, with 20 bases left between them. The CDR3 sequence is 17 residues long. This CDR3 reads CASSQHPNPTGTYGYTF. DNA of the CDR3: TGTGCCAGCAGCCAACACCCGAACCCCACGGGGACCTATGGCTACACCTTC.

This clone has just one count. V is TRBV10-3 and J is TRBJ2-1, with TRBD2 identical over 7 bases. Germline-derived CDR1 and CDR2 are ENHRY and SYGVKD. This CDR3 is built from 12 residues. V dropped 10 bases and J dropped 1; count of bases not matched to a gene: 1. CDR3 loop: CATGGSYNEQFF. As DNA, the CDR3 is TGTGCCACCGGGGGGTCCTACAATGAGCAGTTCTTC.

The rearrangement joins TRBV29-1 to TRBJ1-4; no clear D. There are 12 residues in the CDR3. Germline lookup yields CDR1 SQVTM and CDR2 ANQGSEA. Trimming removed 4 bases at V and 3 bases at J, with 6 bases between. The CDR3 sequence: CSVGSPNEKLFF. The CDR3 bases are TGCAGCGTTGGCAGTCCTAATGAAAAACTGTTTTTT. The whole variable domain, remainder taken from reference TRBV29-1 and TRBJ1-4, is SAVISQKPSRDICQRGTSLTIQCQVDSQVTMMFWYRQQPGQSLTLIATANQGSEATYESGFVIDKFPISRPNLTFSTLTVSNMSPEDSSIYLCSVGSPNEKLFFGSGTQLSVL.

The chain joins TRBV6-5 to TRBJ1-5; D is ambiguous. V lost 7 bases and J 2 bases, leaving 15 bases between the germline ends. The germline V gene has CDR1 MNHEY and CDR2 SVGAGI. The CDR3 contains 15 residues. The CDR3 loop reads CASNPSAGGNQPQHF. In DNA, the CDR3 is TGTGCCAGCAACCCCTCCGCAGGAGGCAATCAGCCCCAGCATTTT.

The V call is TRBV7-9, the J call TRBJ2-1; D is uncertain. The CDR3 totals 14 residues. CDR1 is SEHNR, CDR2 FQNEAQ, per germline (reference sequence). Trimming took off 3 bases at V and 10 bases at J, with 16 bases between the two ends. The CDR3 protein is CASSFHSAGSEQFF. The CDR3 DNA reads TGTGCCAGCAGCTTTCACTCCGCTGGCAGCGAGCAGTTCTTC.

The chain carries TRBV5-1 and TRBJ2-5; D perhaps matches TRBD1 (7 bases). V was shortened by 3 bases and J by 2 bases, with 11 bases between the two germline ends. The CDR3 length is 14 residues. CDR1 and CDR2 (germline): SGHRS, YFSETQ. The CDR3 nucleotides read TGCGCCAGCAGCTCGACAGGGAGGCAAGAGACCCAGTACTTC. Translated, it gives CASSSTGRQETQYF.

J is TRBJ2-2 and V is TRBV5-4; a possible D gene is TRBD1 (6 bases). Germline assignment: CDR1 SGHNT and CDR2 YYREEE (reference sequence). The V and J ends lost 5 bases and 6 bases respectively, with 11 bases between them. The CDR3 runs 13 residues. Written as DNA, the CDR3 is TGTGCCAGCAGTTATACAGGGTCCGGGGAGCTGTTTTTT. Translating it yields CASSYTGSGELFF.

The chain is built from TRBV9 and TRBJ2-2; D is uncertain. Germline CDR1 reads SGDLS; CDR2 reads YYNGEE. Trimming pared 7 bases from V and 0 bases from J, leaving 7 bases between. This CDR3 is 13 amino acids long. The CDR3 nucleotides read TGTGCCAGCGGAAACGCGAACACCGGGGAGCTGTTTTTT. Protein: CASGNANTGELFF. The whole variable domain, remainder taken from reference TRBV9 and TRBJ2-2, is DSGVTQTPKHLITATGQRVTLRCSPRSGDLSVYWYQQSLDQGLQFLIQYYNGEERAKGNILERFSAQQFPDLHSELNLSSLELGDSALYFCASGNANTGELFFGEGSRLTVL.

CDR3 region: CATSMGLAGVSYEQYF. In DNA, the CDR3 is TGTGCCACCAGCATGGGACTAGCGGGAGTTTCGTACGAGCAGTACTTC. The chain recombines TRBV15 with TRBJ2-7; 14 nucleotides match TRBD2. Germline CDR1 reads LNHNV; CDR2 reads YYDKDF (reference sequence). The CDR3 sequence is 16 residues long. J was trimmed by 4 bases and V by 4 bases; bases with no gene match: 6. Complete variable domain (other parts from reference TRBV15 and TRBJ2-7): DAMVIQNPRYQVTQFGKPVTLSCSQTLNHNVMYWYQQKSSQAPKLLFHYYDKDFNNEADTPDNFQSRRPNTSFCFLDIRSPGLGDTAMYLCATSMGLAGVSYEQYFGPGTRLTVT.

V and J are TRBV5-4 and TRBJ2-3, with 10 bases lining up with TRBD2. The V gene end was trimmed by 4 bases and the J gene end by 1 base; junction bases not matched to a gene: 3. Germline values: CDR1 SGHNT, CDR2 YYREEE (reference sequence). The CDR3 is 15 residues long. CDR3 in DNA: TGTGCCAGCAGCCCAAGCGGGAGGGGCACAGATACGCAGTATTTT. This sequence encodes CASSPSGRGTDTQYF.

The CDR3 nucleotides are TGTGCCAGCAGCTTGATCGAGACCCAGTACTTC. Protein product: CASSLIETQYF. The V and J genes are TRBV5-8 and TRBJ2-5; D is unclear. The CDR3 is 11 amino acids. Germline V gene sequence: CDR1 SGHTS, CDR2 YDEGEE. The V and J ends lost 1 base and 5 bases respectively, with 3 bases between them.

This chain joins TRBV9 and TRBJ2-3, with 16 bases fitting TRBD2. J lost 6 bases, V lost 3 bases, and 4 bases had no gene match. CDR3 length: 16 amino acids. Germline loops: CDR1 SGDLS, CDR2 YYNGEE. The CDR3 coding sequence is TGTGCCAGCAGCGCGGGACTAGCGGGAGGGTCCGATACGCAGTATTTT. Translated: CASSAGLAGGSDTQYF.

The chain combines TRBV27 with TRBJ2-7, with D unresolved. Deletions cut 6 bases from V and 3 bases from J, with 12 bases between. The CDR3 is made up of 13 amino acids. Germline V gene lookup returns CDR1 MNHEY and CDR2 SMNVEV (reference sequence). CDR3 in amino acids: CASSSSPDYEQYF. For the CDR3, the DNA is TGTGCCAGCAGCTCAAGCCCAGACTACGAGCAGTACTTC.

The count of this clone is one. The chain is built from TRBV6-1 and TRBJ2-3; D uncertain. CDR1 and CDR2 from the germline V gene are MNHNS and SASEGT. V lost 6 bases to trimming and J lost 4 bases, with 17 bases between them. CDR3 length equals 15 residues. As DNA, the CDR3 is TGTGCCAGCAGCCGTACCCTTTCGGCTGCAGATACGCAGTATTTT. Translating it yields CASSRTLSAADTQYF.

Only a few counts were recorded for this clone. V usage is TRBV5-6 and J usage is TRBJ1-1; D not resolved. This CDR3 has 14 amino acids. Trimming pared 2 bases from V and 1 base from J, leaving 9 bases between. The germline CDR1 and CDR2 sequences are SGHDT and YYEEEE. The CDR3 sequence: CASSFYSRNTEAFF. The DNA for the CDR3 is TGTGCCAGCAGCTTCTACAGCCGGAACACTGAAGCTTTCTTT.

The chain joins TRBV5-5 to TRBJ2-2; D unresolved. Trimming took off 1 base at V and 6 bases at J, with 4 bases between the two ends. This CDR3 region has 12 residues. Germline V gene lookup returns CDR1 SGHKS and CDR2 YYEKEE (reference sequence). CDR3 DNA: TGTGCCAGCAGCTTGTGGGCCGGGGAGCTGTTTTTT. Translation gives CASSLWAGELFF.